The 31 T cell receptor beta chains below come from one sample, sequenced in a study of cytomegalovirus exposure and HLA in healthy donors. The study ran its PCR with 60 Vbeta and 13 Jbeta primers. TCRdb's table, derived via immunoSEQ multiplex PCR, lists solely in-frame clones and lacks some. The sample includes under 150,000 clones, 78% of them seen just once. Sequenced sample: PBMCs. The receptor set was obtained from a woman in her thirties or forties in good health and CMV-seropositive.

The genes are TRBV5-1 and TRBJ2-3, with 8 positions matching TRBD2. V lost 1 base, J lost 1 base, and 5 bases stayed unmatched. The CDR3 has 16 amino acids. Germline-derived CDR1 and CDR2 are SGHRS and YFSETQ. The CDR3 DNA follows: TGCGCCAGCAGCTTGATCTCCGGGAGGGGCACAGATACGCAGTATTTT. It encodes CASSLISGRGTDTQYF.

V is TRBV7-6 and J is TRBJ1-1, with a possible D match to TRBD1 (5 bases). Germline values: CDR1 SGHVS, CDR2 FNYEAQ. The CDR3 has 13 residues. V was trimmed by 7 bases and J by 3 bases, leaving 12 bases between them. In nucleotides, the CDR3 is TGTGCCAGCAAGCGGGGGAAGTACACTGAAGCTTTCTTT. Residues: CASKRGKYTEAFF.

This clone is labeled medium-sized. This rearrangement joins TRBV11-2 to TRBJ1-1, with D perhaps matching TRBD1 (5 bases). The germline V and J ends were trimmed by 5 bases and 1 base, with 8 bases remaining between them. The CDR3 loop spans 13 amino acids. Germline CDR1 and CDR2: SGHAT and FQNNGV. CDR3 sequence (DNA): TGTGCCAGCAGCGCCGACAGGAACACTGAAGCTTTCTTT. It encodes CASSADRNTEAFF.

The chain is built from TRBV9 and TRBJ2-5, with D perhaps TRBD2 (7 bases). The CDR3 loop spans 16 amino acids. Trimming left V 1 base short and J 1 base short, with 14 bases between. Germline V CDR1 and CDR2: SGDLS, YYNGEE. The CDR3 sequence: CASSVLGGGVQETQYF. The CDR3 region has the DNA TGTGCCAGCAGCGTACTTGGAGGGGGGGTCCAAGAGACCCAGTACTTC.

CDR3 sequence: CASSSMGEGETDTQYF. In DNA, the CDR3 is TGTGCCAGCAGTTCCATGGGGGAGGGAGAAACAGATACGCAGTATTTT. The V gene is TRBV27, the J gene TRBJ2-3; 7 bases match TRBD2. Germline values: CDR1 MNHEY, CDR2 SMNVEV (reference sequence). Trimming at V came to 4 bases and at J to 3 bases, leaving 10 bases not matched to a gene. This CDR3 has 16 amino acids.

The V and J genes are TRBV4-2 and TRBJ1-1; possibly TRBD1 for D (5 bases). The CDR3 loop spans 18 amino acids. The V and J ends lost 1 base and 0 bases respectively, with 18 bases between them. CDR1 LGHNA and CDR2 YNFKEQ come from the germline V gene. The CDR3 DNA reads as TGTGCCAGCAGCCAAGCCCCCTACAGGAACGGCGTGAACACTGAAGCTTTCTTT. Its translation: CASSQAPYRNGVNTEAFF.

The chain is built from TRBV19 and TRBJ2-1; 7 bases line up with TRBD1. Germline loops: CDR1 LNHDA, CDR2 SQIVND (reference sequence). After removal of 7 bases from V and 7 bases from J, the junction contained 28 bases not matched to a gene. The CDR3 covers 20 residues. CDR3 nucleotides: TGTGCCAGTAAAGGGCGGGCGCAGGGCGTCATACAGGGGCTTTTGAATGAGCAGTTCTTC. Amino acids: CASKGRAQGVIQGLLNEQFF.

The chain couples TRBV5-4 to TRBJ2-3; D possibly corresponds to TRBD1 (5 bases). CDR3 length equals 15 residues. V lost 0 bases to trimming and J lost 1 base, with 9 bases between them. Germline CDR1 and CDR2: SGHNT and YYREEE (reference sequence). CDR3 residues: CASSLAGAGTDTQYF. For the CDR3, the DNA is TGTGCCAGCAGCTTGGCTGGGGCTGGCACAGATACGCAGTATTTT.

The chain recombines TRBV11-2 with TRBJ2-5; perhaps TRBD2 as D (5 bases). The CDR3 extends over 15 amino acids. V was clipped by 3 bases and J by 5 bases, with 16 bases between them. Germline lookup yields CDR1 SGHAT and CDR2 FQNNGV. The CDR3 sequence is CASSFRPRLSETQYF. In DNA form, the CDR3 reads TGTGCCAGCAGCTTCAGGCCTAGACTAAGTGAGACCCAGTACTTC.

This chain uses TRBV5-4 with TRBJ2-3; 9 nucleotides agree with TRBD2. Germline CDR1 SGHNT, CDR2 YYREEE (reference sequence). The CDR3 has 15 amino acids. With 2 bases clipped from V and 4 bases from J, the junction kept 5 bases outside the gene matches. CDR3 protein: CASSLAGGRSDTQYF. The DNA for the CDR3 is TGTGCCAGCAGCTTAGCGGGAGGTCGGTCAGATACGCAGTATTTT. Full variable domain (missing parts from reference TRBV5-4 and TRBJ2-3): ETGVTQSPTHLIKTRGQQVTLRCSSQSGHNTVSWYQQALGQGPQFIFQYYREEENGRGNFPPRFSGLQFPNYSSELNVNALELDDSALYLCASSLAGGRSDTQYFGPGTRLTVL.

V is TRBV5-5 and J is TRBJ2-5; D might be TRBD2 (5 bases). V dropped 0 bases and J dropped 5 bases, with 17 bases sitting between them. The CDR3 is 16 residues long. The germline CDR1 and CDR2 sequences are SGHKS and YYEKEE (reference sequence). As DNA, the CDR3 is TGTGCCAGCAGCTTGGCCAACGGGGAAGTGTGGGAGACCCAGTACTTC. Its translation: CASSLANGEVWETQYF.

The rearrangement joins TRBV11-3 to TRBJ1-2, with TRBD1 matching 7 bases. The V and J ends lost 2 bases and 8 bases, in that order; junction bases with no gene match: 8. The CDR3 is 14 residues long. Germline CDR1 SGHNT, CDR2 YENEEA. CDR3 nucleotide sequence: TGTGCCAGCAGCTTATCCGAGGGGGCGCGGGGCTACACCTTC. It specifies CASSLSEGARGYTF.

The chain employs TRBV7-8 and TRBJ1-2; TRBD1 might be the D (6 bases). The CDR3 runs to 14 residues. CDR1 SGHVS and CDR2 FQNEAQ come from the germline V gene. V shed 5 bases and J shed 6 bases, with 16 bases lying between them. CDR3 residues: CASSPSGGLNGYTF. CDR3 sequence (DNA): TGTGCCAGCAGCCCTTCGGGGGGGCTGAATGGCTACACCTTC. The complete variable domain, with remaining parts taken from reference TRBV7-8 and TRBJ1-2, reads GAGVSQSPRYKVAKRGQDVALRCDPISGHVSLFWYQQALGQGPEFLTYFQNEAQLDKSGLPSDRFFAERPEGSVSTLKIQRTQQEDSAVYLCASSPSGGLNGYTFGSGTRLTVV.

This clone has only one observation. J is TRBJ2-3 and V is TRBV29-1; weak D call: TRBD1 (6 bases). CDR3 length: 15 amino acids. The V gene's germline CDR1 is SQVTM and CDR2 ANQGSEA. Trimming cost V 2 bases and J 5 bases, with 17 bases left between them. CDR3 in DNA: TGCAGCGTTGAAAGGGACAATGATCCAAAAGATACGCAGTATTTT. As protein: CSVERDNDPKDTQYF.

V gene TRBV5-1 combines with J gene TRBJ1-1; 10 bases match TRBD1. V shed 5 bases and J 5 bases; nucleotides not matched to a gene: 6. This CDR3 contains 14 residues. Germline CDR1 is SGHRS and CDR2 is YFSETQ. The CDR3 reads CASRARTGGTEAFF. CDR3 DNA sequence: TGCGCCAGCAGGGCAAGGACAGGGGGGACTGAAGCTTTCTTT.

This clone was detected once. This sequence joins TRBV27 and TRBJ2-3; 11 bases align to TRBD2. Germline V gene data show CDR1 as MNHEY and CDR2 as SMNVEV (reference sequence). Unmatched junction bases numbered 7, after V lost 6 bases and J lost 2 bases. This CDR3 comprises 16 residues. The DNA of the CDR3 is TGTGCCAGCAGACGGTTAGCGGGAGGGACCACAGATACGCAGTATTTT. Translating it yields CASRRLAGGTTDTQYF.

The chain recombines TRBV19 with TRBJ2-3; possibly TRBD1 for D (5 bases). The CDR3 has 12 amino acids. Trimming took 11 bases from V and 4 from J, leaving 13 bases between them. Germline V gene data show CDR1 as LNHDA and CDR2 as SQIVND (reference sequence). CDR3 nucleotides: TGTGCCGCAGGGCCCCCCGCAGATACGCAGTATTTT. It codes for CAAGPPADTQYF.

Here the CDR3 DNA reads TGTGCCAGCTCACCGCCAGGAACAGATACGCAGTATTTT. Amino acids: CASSPPGTDTQYF. This rearrangement joins TRBV18 to TRBJ2-3, with D hard to call. Trimming shortened V by 3 bases and J by 3 bases, and 7 bases separated the two germline ends. Germline CDR1 KGHSH, CDR2 LQKENI. The CDR3 has 13 residues.

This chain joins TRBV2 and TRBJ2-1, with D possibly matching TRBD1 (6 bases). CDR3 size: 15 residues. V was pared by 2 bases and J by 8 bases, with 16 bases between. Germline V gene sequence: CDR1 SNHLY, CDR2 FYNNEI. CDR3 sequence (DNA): TGTGCCAGCAGTGAACCTCGCAGGGGATTTTATGAGCAGTTCTTC. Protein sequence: CASSEPRRGFYEQFF.

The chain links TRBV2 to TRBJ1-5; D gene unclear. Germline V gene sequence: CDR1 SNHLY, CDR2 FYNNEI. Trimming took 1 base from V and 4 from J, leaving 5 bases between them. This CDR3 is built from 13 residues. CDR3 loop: CASSEGLNQPQHF. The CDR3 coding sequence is TGTGCCAGCAGTGAAGGGCTTAATCAGCCCCAGCATTTT.

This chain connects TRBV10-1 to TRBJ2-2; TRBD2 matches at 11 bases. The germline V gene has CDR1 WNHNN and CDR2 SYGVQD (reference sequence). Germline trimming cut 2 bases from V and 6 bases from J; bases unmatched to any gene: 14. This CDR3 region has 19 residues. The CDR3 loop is CASSENVSGRAGAAGELFF. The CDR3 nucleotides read TGCGCCAGCAGTGAGAACGTTAGCGGGAGGGCCGGAGCTGCCGGGGAGCTGTTTTTT.

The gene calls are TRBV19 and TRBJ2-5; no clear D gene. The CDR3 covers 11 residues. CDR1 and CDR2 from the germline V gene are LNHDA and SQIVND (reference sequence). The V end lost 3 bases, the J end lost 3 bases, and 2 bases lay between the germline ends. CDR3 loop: CASSIKETQYF. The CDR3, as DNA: TGTGCCAGTAGTATCAAAGAGACCCAGTACTTC. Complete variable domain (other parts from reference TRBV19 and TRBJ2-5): DGGITQSPKYLFRKEGQNVTLSCEQNLNHDAMYWYRQDPGQGLRLIYYSQIVNDFQKGDIAEGYSVSREKKESFPLTVTSAQKNPTAFYLCASSIKETQYFGPGTRLLVL.

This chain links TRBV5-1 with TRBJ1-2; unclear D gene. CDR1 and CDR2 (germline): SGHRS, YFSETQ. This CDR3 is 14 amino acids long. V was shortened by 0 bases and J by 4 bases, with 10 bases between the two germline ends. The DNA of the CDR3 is TGCGCCAGCAGCTTGGGGCAGGATTTCTATGGCTACACCTTC. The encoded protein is CASSLGQDFYGYTF.

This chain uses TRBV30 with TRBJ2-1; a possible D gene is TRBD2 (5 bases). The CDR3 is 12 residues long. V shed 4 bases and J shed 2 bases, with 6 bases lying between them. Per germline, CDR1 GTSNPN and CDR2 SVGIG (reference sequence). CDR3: CAWTLAYNEQFF. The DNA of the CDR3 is TGTGCCTGGACACTAGCCTACAATGAGCAGTTCTTC.

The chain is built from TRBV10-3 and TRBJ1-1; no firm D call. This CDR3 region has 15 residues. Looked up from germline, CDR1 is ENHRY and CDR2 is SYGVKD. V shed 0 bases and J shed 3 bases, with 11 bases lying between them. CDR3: CAISESRVRDTEAFF. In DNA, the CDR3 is TGTGCCATCAGTGAGTCGAGGGTGAGAGACACTGAAGCTTTCTTT.

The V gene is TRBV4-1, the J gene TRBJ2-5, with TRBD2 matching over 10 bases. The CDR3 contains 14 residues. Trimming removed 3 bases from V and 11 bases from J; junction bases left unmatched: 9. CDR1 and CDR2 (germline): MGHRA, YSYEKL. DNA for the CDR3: TGCGCCAGCAGCCACACTAGCGGGACGCAAGAGCAGTACTTC. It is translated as CASSHTSGTQEQYF.

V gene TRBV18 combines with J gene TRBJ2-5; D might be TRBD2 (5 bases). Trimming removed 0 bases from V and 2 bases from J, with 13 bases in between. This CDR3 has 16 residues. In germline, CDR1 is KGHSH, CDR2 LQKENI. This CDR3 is CASSPPNSEGQETQYF. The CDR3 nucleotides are TGTGCCAGCTCACCACCGAATAGCGAGGGACAAGAGACCCAGTACTTC.

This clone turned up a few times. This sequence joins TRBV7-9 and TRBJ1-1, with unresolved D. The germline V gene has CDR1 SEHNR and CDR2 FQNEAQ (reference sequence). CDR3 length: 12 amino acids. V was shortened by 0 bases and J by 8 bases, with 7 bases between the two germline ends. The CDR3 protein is CASSLAQREAFF. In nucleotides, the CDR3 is TGTGCCAGCAGCTTAGCCCAGCGCGAAGCTTTCTTT.

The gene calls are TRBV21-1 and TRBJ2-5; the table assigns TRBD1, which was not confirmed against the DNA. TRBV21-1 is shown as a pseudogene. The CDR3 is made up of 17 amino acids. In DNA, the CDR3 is TGTGCCAGCAGCAAAAGCCCGGACAGGGATTACCAAGAGACCCAGTACTTC. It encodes CASSKSPDRDYQETQYF.

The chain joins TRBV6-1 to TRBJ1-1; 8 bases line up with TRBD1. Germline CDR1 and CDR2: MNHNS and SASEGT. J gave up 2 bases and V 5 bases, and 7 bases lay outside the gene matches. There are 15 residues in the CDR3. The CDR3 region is CASSLYDRGNTEAFF. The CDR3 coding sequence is TGTGCCAGCAGTCTCTACGACAGGGGAAACACTGAAGCTTTCTTT.

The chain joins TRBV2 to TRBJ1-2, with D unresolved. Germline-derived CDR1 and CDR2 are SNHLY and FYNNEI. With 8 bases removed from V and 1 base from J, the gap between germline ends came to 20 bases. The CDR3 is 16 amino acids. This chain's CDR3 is CASSNGSPSNNYGYTF. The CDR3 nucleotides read TGTGCCAGCTCCAACGGGTCACCTTCAAATAACTATGGCTACACCTTC.